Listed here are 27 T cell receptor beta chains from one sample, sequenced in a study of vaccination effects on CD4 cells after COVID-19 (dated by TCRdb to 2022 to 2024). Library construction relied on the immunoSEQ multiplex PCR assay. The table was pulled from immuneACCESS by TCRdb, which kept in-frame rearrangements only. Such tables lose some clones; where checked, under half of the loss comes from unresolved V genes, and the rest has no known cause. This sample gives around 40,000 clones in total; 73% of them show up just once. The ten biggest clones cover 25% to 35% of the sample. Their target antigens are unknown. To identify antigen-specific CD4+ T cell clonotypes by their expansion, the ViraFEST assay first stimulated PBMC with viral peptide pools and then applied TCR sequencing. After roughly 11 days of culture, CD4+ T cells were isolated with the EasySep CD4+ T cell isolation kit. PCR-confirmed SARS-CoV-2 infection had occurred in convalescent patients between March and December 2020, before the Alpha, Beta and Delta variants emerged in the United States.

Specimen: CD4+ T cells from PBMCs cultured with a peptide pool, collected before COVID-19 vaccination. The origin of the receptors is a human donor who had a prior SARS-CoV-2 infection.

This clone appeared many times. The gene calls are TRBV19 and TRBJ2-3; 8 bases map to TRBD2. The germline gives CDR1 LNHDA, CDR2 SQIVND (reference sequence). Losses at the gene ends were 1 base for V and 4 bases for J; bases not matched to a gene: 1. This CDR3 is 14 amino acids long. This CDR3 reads CASSIGTSPDTQYF. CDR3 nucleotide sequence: TGTGCCAGTAGTATAGGGACTAGCCCAGATACGCAGTATTTT.

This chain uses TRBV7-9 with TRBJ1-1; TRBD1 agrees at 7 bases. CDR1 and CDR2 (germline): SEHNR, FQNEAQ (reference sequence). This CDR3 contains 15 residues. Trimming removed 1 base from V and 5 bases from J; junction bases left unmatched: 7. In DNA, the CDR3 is TGTGCCAGCAGCTTAGAGGAGGGGGCCTATACTGAAGCTTTCTTT. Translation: CASSLEEGAYTEAFF.

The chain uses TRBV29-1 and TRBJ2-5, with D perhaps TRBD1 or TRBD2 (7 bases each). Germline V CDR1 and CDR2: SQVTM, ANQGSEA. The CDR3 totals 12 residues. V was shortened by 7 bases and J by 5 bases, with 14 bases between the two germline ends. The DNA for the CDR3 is TGCAGCGCTGCAGGGGGGGCCGAGACCCAGTACTTC. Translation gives CSAAGGAETQYF.

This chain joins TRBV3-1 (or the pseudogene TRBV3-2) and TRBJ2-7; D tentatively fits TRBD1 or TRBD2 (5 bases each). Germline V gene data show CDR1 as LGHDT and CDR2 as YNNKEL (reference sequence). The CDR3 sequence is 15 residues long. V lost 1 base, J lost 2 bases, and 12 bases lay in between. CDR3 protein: CASSQVARGAYEQYF. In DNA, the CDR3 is TGTGCCAGCAGCCAAGTGGCTAGAGGGGCCTACGAGCAGTACTTC.

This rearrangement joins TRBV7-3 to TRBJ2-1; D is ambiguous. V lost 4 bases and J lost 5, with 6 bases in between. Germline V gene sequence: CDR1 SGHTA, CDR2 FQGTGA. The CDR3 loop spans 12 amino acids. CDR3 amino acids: CASSYFNNEQFF. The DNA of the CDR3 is TGTGCCAGCAGCTACTTTAACAATGAGCAGTTCTTC.

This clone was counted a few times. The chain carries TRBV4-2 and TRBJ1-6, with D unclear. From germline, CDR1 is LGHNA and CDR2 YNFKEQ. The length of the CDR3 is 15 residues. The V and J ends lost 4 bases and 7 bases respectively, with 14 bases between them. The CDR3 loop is CASSPRTAENSPLHF. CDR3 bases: TGTGCCAGCAGCCCCCGGACTGCAGAAAATTCACCCCTCCACTTT.

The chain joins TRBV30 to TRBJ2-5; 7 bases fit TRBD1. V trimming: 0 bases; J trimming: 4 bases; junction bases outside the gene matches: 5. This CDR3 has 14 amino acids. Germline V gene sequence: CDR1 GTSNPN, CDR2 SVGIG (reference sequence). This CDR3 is CAWSVKGAGETQYF. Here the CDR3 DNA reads TGTGCCTGGAGTGTCAAGGGGGCGGGAGAGACCCAGTACTTC.

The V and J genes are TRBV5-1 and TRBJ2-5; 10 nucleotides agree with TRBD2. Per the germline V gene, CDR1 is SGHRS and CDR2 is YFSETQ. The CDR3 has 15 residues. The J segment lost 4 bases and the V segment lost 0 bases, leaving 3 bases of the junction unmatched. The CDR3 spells CASSLDSGRRETQYF. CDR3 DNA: TGCGCCAGCAGCTTGGATAGCGGGAGGCGAGAGACCCAGTACTTC.

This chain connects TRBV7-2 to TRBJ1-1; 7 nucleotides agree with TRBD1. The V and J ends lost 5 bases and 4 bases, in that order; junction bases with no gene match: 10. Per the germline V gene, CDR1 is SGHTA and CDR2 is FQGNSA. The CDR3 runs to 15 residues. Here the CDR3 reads CASSGETGVVTEAFF. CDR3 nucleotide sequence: TGTGCCAGCAGCGGGGAAACAGGGGTGGTCACTGAAGCTTTCTTT.

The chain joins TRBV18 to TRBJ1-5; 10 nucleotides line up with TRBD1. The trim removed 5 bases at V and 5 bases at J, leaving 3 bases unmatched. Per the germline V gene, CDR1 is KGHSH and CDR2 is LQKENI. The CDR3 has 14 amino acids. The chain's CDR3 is CASSKGTGDQPQHF. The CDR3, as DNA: TGTGCCAGCTCAAAAGGGACAGGGGATCAGCCCCAGCATTTT.

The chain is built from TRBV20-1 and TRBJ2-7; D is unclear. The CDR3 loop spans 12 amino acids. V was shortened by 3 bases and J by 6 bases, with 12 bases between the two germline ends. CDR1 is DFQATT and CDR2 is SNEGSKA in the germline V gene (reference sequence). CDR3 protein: CSASSEVSEQYF. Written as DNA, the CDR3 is TGCAGTGCTAGTTCGGAAGTCAGCGAGCAGTACTTC.

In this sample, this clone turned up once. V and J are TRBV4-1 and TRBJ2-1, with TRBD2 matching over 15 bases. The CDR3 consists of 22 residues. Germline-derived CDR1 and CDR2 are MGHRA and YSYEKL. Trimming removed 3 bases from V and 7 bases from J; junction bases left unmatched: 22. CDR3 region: CASSHPGSRQGTSGGSLNEQFF. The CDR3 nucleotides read TGCGCCAGCAGCCACCCTGGGAGTAGGCAGGGGACTAGCGGGGGGTCACTAAATGAGCAGTTCTTC.

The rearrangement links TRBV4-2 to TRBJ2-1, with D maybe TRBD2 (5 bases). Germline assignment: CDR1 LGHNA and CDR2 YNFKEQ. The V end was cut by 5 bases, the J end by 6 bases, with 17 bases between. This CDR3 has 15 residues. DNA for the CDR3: TGTGCCAGCAGCAATGAGGCGGGCGTGTTCAATGAGCAGTTCTTC. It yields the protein CASSNEAGVFNEQFF.

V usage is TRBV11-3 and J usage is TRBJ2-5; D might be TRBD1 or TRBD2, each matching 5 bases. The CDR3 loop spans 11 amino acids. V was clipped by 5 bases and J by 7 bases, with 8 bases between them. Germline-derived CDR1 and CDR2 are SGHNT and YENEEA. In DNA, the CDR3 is TGTGCCAGCAGCCCTGGGGGGACCCAGTACTTC. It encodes CASSPGGTQYF. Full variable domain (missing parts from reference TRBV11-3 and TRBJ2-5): EAGVVQSPRYKIIEKKQPVAFWCNPISGHNTLYWYLQNLGQGPELLIRYENEEAVDDSQLPKDRFSAERLKGVDSTLKIQPAELGDSAVYLCASSPGGTQYFGPGTRLLVL.

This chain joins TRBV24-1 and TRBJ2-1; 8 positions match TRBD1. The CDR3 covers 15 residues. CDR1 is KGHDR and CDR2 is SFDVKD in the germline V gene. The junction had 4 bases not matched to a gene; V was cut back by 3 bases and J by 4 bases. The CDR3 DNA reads TGTGCCACCAGTGATGCGGACAGGGTGTACAATGAGCAGTTCTTC. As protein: CATSDADRVYNEQFF.

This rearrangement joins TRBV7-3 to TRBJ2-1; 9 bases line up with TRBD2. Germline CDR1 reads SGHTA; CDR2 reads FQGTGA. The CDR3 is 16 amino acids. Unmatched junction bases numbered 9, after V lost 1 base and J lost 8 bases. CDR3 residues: CASSLRRGGASDEQFF. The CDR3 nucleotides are TGTGCCAGCAGCTTAAGACGCGGGGGGGCCTCGGATGAGCAGTTCTTC.

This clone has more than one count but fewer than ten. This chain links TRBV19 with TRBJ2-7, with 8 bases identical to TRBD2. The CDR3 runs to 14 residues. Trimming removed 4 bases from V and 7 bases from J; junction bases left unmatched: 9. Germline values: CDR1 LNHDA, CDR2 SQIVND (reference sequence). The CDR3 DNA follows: TGTGCCAGTAGTAGAGCGGGGGCAACAGGGGAGCAGTACTTC. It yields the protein CASSRAGATGEQYF.

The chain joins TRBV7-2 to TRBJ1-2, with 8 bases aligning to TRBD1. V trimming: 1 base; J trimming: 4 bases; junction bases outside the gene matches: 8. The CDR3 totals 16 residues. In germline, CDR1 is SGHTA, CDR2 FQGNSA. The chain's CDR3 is CASSLGPGGSGYGYTF. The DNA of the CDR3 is TGTGCCAGCAGCTTAGGGCCAGGGGGCTCGGGCTATGGCTACACCTTC.

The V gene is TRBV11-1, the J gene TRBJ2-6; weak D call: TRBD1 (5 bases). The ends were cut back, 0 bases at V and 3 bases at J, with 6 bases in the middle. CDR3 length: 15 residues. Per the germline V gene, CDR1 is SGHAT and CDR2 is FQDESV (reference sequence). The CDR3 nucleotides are TGTGCCAGCAGCTTAGCAGGGGTTGGGGCCAACGTCCTGACTTTC. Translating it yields CASSLAGVGANVLTF.

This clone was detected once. CDR3 residues: CASSLEAANNEQFF. Written as DNA, the CDR3 is TGTGCCAGCAGCTTAGAGGCGGCGAACAATGAGCAGTTCTTC. The rearrangement links TRBV7-6 to TRBJ2-1; no firm D call. This CDR3 contains 14 residues. The germline CDR1 and CDR2 sequences are SGHVS and FNYEAQ. The V end lost 1 base, the J end lost 5 bases, and 9 bases lay between the germline ends.

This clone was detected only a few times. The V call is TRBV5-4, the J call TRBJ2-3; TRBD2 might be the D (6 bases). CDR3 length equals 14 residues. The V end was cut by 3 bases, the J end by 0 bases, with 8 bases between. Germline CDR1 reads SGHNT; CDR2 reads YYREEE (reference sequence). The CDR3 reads CASSYGTSTDTQYF. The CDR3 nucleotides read TGTGCCAGCAGCTACGGGACTAGCACAGATACGCAGTATTTT.

The DNA for the CDR3 is TGTGCCAGCAGTCGACAGGGACCCTACGAGCAGTACTTC. Translated, it gives CASSRQGPYEQYF. The rearrangement uses TRBV27 and TRBJ2-7, with 7 bases aligning to TRBD1. Trimming removed 5 bases from V and 2 bases from J; junction bases left unmatched: 3. The CDR3 has 13 residues. CDR1 is MNHEY and CDR2 is SMNVEV in the germline V gene (reference sequence).

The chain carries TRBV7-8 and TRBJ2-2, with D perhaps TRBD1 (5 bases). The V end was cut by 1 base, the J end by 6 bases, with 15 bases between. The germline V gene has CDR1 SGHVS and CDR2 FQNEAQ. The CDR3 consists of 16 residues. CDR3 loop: CASSLGRGVSAGELFF. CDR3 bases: TGTGCCAGCAGCTTAGGAAGGGGCGTATCTGCCGGGGAGCTGTTTTTT. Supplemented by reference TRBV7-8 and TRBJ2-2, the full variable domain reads GAGVSQSPRYKVAKRGQDVALRCDPISGHVSLFWYQQALGQGPEFLTYFQNEAQLDKSGLPSDRFFAERPEGSVSTLKIQRTQQEDSAVYLCASSLGRGVSAGELFFGEGSRLTVL.

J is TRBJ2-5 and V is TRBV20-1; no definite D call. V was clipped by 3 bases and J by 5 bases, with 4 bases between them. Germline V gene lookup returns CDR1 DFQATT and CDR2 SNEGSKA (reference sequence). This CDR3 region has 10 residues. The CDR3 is CSASQETQYF. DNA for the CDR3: TGCAGTGCTAGCCAGGAGACCCAGTACTTC.

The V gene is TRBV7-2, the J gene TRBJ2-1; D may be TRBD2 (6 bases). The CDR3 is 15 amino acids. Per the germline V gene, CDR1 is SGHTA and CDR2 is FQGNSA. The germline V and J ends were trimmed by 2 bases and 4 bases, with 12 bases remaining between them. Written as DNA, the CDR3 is TGTGCCAGCAGCTTAAGTAGCGGTTATTACAATGAGCAGTTCTTC. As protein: CASSLSSGYYNEQFF. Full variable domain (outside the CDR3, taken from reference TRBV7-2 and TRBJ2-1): GAGVSQSPSNKVTEKGKDVELRCDPISGHTALYWYRQSLGQGLEFLIYFQGNSAPDKSGLPSDRFSAERTGGSVSTLTIQRTQQEDSAVYLCASSLSSGYYNEQFFGPGTRLTVL.

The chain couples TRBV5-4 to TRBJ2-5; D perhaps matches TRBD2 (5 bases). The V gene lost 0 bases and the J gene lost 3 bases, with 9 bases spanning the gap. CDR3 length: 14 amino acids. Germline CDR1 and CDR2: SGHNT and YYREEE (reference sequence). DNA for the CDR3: TGTGCCAGCAGCTTGGCCGGGGTTGAAGAGACCCAGTACTTC. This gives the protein CASSLAGVEETQYF.

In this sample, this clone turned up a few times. CDR3 residues: CASSTGTGGEGYTF. DNA of the CDR3: TGTGCCAGCTCAACCGGGACAGGGGGCGAAGGCTACACCTTC. This chain links TRBV18 with TRBJ1-2, with 12 bases identical to TRBD1. CDR3 size: 14 residues. The V segment lost 5 bases and the J segment 8 bases; nucleotides outside the gene matches: 6. Germline assignment: CDR1 KGHSH and CDR2 LQKENI.